Below, one T cell receptor (beta chain) is given with its context. Its antigen is currently unknown. This specimen comes from a study of shared clonotypes between healthy human individuals. The study ran the assay at deep level. Profiling relied on immunoSEQ multiplex PCR, and the TCRdb table lists in-frame clones only, not all of them. The table records roughly 2.2 million clones, about 92% of them present only once. From CD4+ cells came CD45RA+ naive and CD45RA-negative memory subsets. Overall study findings and caveats: Larger estimated richness was generally recorded for naive subsets relative to memory subsets. Measured sharing among donors was expected to vary with sequencing depth.

J lost 6 bases, V lost 4 bases, and 14 bases had no gene match. CDR3 length equals 17 residues. The germline gives CDR1 SNHLY, CDR2 FYNNEI. V gene TRBV2 combines with J gene TRBJ2-2; 7 positions match TRBD1. The sequencing input was naive CD4+ T cells from PBMCs. Sample subset: CD45RA+ positively selected. This TCR was sampled from a man in his late teens or twenties in good health. Some clones in this sample may be carry-over from other donors' samples. The CDR3 DNA follows: TGTGCCAGCAGTGTCTTGGACAGGCTAATTATTCCCGGGGAGCTGTTTTTT. This codes for CASSVLDRLIIPGELFF.